This T cell receptor beta chain emerged from a study of T cell responses to AZD1222 COVID-19 vaccine. CDR1 GTSNPN and CDR2 SVGIG come from the germline V gene (reference sequence). CDR3 length: 13 amino acids. V was clipped by 3 bases and J by 4 bases, with 12 bases between them. Measured with immunoSEQ multiplex PCR; TCRdb has only the in-frame clones, and not every one. The sample records about 90,000 clones, 70% to 90% being singletons. Remarks on this clone: Its target is unknown.

Notes on the study in general: After the peak T cell response, and only then, were repertoires sampled. Only 6 or 7 individuals given AZD1222 were seropositive at baseline. Donors were chiefly white British, with a greater number of females, and clonal diversity was perhaps underestimated.

Specimen: peripheral blood, collected on day 0 of MenACWY control vaccination. The TCR comes from an adult in good health. The V gene is TRBV30, the J gene TRBJ1-1; D may be TRBD1 (5 bases). The chain's CDR3 is CAWSRGPGTEAFF. The CDR3 nucleotides are TGTGCCTGGAGCCGGGGACCAGGCACTGAAGCTTTCTTT. Based on the CDR3 plus reference TRBV30 and TRBJ1-1, the full variable domain is SQTIHQWPATLVQPVGSPLSLECTVEGTSNPNLYWYRQAAGRGLQLLFYSVGIGQISSEVPQNLSASRPQDRQFILSSKKLLLSDSGFYLCAWSRGPGTEAFFGQGTRLTVV.